Listed below are T cell receptor beta chains from one sample, sequenced in a study of T cells expressing NK-cell markers. Following a re-call of the 5' RACE reads, TCRdb has one entry per CDR3 protein and lacks DNA. The data include some 450,000 distinct CDR3 sequences; the top ten clones carry 6% to 8%. The material sequenced was blood T cells: a sorted CD56 or NKG2C T cell subset, CD4+ or CD8+ T cells, or bulk PBMC T cells (not recorded which). Every receptor here comes from a woman aged 18-70 years in good health. CDR3s include the opening cysteine and the closing phenylalanine or tryptophan.

CDR3: CASTDGTGGTYEQYF; length: 15; J: TRBJ2-7; V: TRBV12-3/TRBV12-4
CDR3: CAGGQANYGYTF; length: 12; J: TRBJ1-2; V: TRBV19
CDR3: CSTTRGSGRETQYF; length: 14; J: TRBJ2-5; V: TRBV29-1
CDR3: CASSPISGQPQHF; length: 13; J: TRBJ1-5; V: TRBV5-1
CDR3: CASSQALAGGTSYNEQFF; length: 18; J: TRBJ2-1; V: TRBV4-1
CDR3: CASRRAVNTEAFF; length: 13; J: TRBJ1-1; V: TRBV27
CDR3: CSARTGTGEHSPLHF; length: 15; J: TRBJ1-6; V: TRBV20-1
CDR3: CASTGLDYGYTF; length: 12; J: TRBJ1-2; V: TRBV10-3
CDR3: CATSDGREYNEQFF; length: 14; J: TRBJ2-1; V: TRBV24-1
CDR3: CASTTWVKSGGPGEQYF; length: 17; J: TRBJ2-7; V: TRBV7-9
CDR3: CASSLSGNGDTQYF; length: 14; J: TRBJ2-3; V: TRBV7-3
CDR3: CASSNLGTGELFF; length: 13; J: TRBJ2-2; V: TRBV6-5
CDR3: CASSPGHTQYF; length: 11; J: TRBJ2-3; V: TRBV7-6
CDR3: CASRPSGRDSYEQYF; length: 15; J: TRBJ2-7; V: TRBV7-9
CDR3: CASSPWGQAYGYTF; length: 14; J: TRBJ1-2; V: TRBV7-9
CDR3: CASSLGPGIAKNIQYF; length: 16; J: TRBJ2-4; V: TRBV7-2
CDR3: CASSLSAGRGTDTQYF; length: 16; J: TRBJ2-3; V: TRBV11-2
CDR3: CASSPSPLSEQYF; length: 13; J: TRBJ2-7; V: TRBV7-3